These 19 T cell receptor beta chains were all obtained from the same sample, sequenced in a study of shared clonotypes between healthy human individuals. TCRdb's copy holds only in-frame clones and misses some; the assay was immunoSEQ multiplex PCR. This sample carries 2 million or so clones, 95% of them seen once, and the ten largest clones take more than 0.1%. Sample: naive CD4+ T cells sorted from blood. Documented subset: CD45RA+ positively selected. The receptors derive from a man younger than 35 in good health.

The chain employs TRBV5-4 and TRBJ2-5, with no clear D. Germline lookup yields CDR1 SGHNT and CDR2 YYREEE (reference sequence). The CDR3 extends over 14 amino acids. V was cut by 4 bases and J by 5 bases, with 15 bases left in between. CDR3 coding DNA: TGTGCCAGCAGCGGCGGACCCTCGCCTGAGACCCAGTACTTC. It codes for CASSGGPSPETQYF. The full variable domain, with the rest looked up from reference TRBV5-4 and TRBJ2-5, is ETGVTQSPTHLIKTRGQQVTLRCSSQSGHNTVSWYQQALGQGPQFIFQYYREEENGRGNFPPRFSGLQFPNYSSELNVNALELDDSALYLCASSGGPSPETQYFGPGTRLLVL.

This clone has just one count. The rearrangement joins TRBV6-5 to TRBJ1-4, with a tentative D call TRBD1 (6 bases). The CDR3 covers 16 residues. Germline V gene data show CDR1 as MNHEY and CDR2 as SVGAGI. V was shortened by 4 bases and J by 5 bases, with 17 bases between the two germline ends. For the CDR3, the DNA is TGTGCCAGCAGTTGGGACCAGACAGGCGGAAATGAAAAACTGTTTTTT. It yields the protein CASSWDQTGGNEKLFF.

The chain couples TRBV10-3 to TRBJ1-1; D not certain. The germline V and J ends were trimmed by 3 bases and 8 bases, with 10 bases remaining between them. CDR3 length: 12 residues. Per germline, CDR1 ENHRY and CDR2 SYGVKD. The CDR3 sequence is CAISDRTGEAFF. The CDR3 DNA reads as TGTGCCATCAGTGACCGGACGGGCGAAGCTTTCTTT.

The gene calls are TRBV6-6 and TRBJ2-7, with TRBD1 matching over 7 bases. J lost 2 bases, V lost 6 bases, and 10 bases had no gene match. The CDR3 has 15 residues. Germline V gene lookup returns CDR1 MNHNY and CDR2 SVGAGI (reference sequence). CDR3 coding DNA: TGTGCCAGCAGCCGACAGGGTCCCCCGCCCTACGAGCAGTACTTC. Translating gives CASSRQGPPPYEQYF.

The J gene is TRBJ2-7, the V gene TRBV27; D gene unclear. Trimming removed 10 bases at V and 4 bases at J, with 11 bases between. From germline, CDR1 is MNHEY and CDR2 SMNVEV (reference sequence). The CDR3 is 11 amino acids. Written as DNA, the CDR3 is TGTGCCACCTATAATAATTACGAGCAGTACTTC. This translates into CATYNNYEQYF.

J is TRBJ2-2 and V is TRBV7-2; D is possibly TRBD1 (5 bases). This CDR3 is 16 amino acids long. CDR1 is SGHTA, CDR2 FQGNSA, per germline. V lost 2 bases to trimming and J lost 1 base, with 11 bases between them. The CDR3 sequence: CASSLSQGWNTGELFF. The CDR3, as DNA: TGTGCCAGCAGCTTATCCCAGGGTTGGAACACCGGGGAGCTGTTTTTT.

The chain uses TRBV18 and TRBJ1-2; D not certain. This CDR3 has 13 residues. Germline assignment: CDR1 KGHSH and CDR2 LQKENI. With 3 bases removed from V and 5 bases from J, the gap between germline ends came to 10 bases. CDR3 DNA sequence: TGTGCCAGCTCACCTGGCATTGGATATGGCTACACCTTC. Its translation: CASSPGIGYGYTF. The full variable domain, its missing parts supplied by reference TRBV18 and TRBJ1-2, is NAGVMQNPRHLVRRRGQEARLRCSPMKGHSHVYWYRQLPEEGLKFMVYLQKENIIDESGMPKERFSAEFPKEGPSILRIQQVVRGDSAAYFCASSPGIGYGYTFGSGTRLTVV.

The J gene is TRBJ1-1, the V gene TRBV18; D remains ambiguous. Germline V lookup: CDR1 KGHSH, CDR2 LQKENI. Trimming shortened V by 2 bases and J by 9 bases, and 10 bases separated the two germline ends. The CDR3 totals 12 residues. The CDR3 DNA sequence: TGTGCCAGCTCACCAGTGGGCAGTCAAGCTTTCTTT. This encodes CASSPVGSQAFF.

This clone was detected once. The J gene is TRBJ1-2, the V gene TRBV21-1; the D call TRBD1 from the table was never checked on the DNA. TRBV21-1 is labeled a pseudogene. This CDR3 region has 17 residues. Written as DNA, the CDR3 is TGTGCCAGCAGCAAAGGGGGAGGGACAGGGCCCGTCTATGGCTACACCTTC. It translates to CASSKGGGTGPVYGYTF.

This chain connects TRBV4-3 to TRBJ2-7, with D possibly being TRBD1 or TRBD2 (6 bases each). Looked up from germline, CDR1 is LGHNA and CDR2 is YSLEER. The V and J ends lost 0 bases and 3 bases respectively, with 12 bases between them. The CDR3 totals 15 residues. The CDR3 reads CASSQERGTSYEQYF. Here the CDR3 DNA reads TGCGCCAGCAGCCAAGAGCGCGGGACAAGCTACGAGCAGTACTTC.

This clone was seen once. This chain connects TRBV7-8 to TRBJ2-7; the D is unclear. Trimming cost V 5 bases and J 7 bases, with 9 bases left between them. CDR3 length equals 11 residues. Germline assignment: CDR1 SGHVS and CDR2 FQNEAQ. The CDR3 DNA is TGTGCCAGCAGCGTTAGGAGTGAGCAGTACTTC. As protein: CASSVRSEQYF.

This clone showed up just once. The chain carries TRBV11-2 and TRBJ2-2; tentatively, D is TRBD1 (5 bases). Trimming took off 3 bases at V and 2 bases at J, with 13 bases between the two ends. The CDR3 sequence is 16 residues long. Germline V gene lookup returns CDR1 SGHAT and CDR2 FQNNGV. DNA of the CDR3: TGTGCCAGCAGCTTTGGATGGACAACTAACACCGGGGAGCTGTTTTTT. Its translation: CASSFGWTTNTGELFF.

The chain carries TRBV5-4 and TRBJ2-3; 7 bases are a match to TRBD2. This CDR3 contains 15 residues. Trimming removed 1 base from V and 3 bases from J; junction bases left unmatched: 5. CDR1 SGHNT and CDR2 YYREEE come from the germline V gene (reference sequence). In DNA form, the CDR3 reads TGTGCCAGCAGCTTGTCCAGGGAGGGTACAGATACGCAGTATTTT. It codes for CASSLSREGTDTQYF.

The rearrangement joins TRBV7-6 to TRBJ1-2; 11 positions agree with TRBD1. The trim removed 5 bases at V and 8 bases at J, leaving 7 bases unmatched. Germline assignment: CDR1 SGHVS and CDR2 FNYEAQ. This CDR3 has 14 amino acids. CDR3 protein: CASSPTDRGRGYTF. The DNA of the CDR3 is TGTGCCAGCAGCCCGACGGACAGGGGGCGCGGCTACACCTTC.

The V gene is TRBV9, the J gene TRBJ1-4; 12 bases line up with TRBD1. V trimming: 3 bases; J trimming: 0 bases; junction bases outside the gene matches: 6. This CDR3 comprises 18 residues. Germline V CDR1 and CDR2: SGDLS, YYNGEE. CDR3 sequence reads: CASSARDRGRSTNEKLFF. The CDR3 region has the DNA TGTGCCAGCAGCGCCCGGGACAGGGGGCGCTCAACTAATGAAAAACTGTTTTTT.

V is TRBV14 and J is TRBJ1-3; tentative D call: TRBD1 (6 bases). Germline CDR1 and CDR2: SGHDN and FVKESK. This CDR3 has 15 amino acids. Trimming removed 5 bases from V and 1 base from J, with 12 bases in between. The CDR3 sequence is CASSVGTWSGNTIYF. As DNA, the CDR3 is TGTGCCAGCAGCGTCGGGACATGGTCTGGAAACACCATATATTTT.

The chain links TRBV7-2 to TRBJ2-5, with 7 bases matching TRBD2. J gave up 1 base and V 5 bases, and 4 bases lay outside the gene matches. The CDR3 is made up of 14 amino acids. Germline assignment: CDR1 SGHTA and CDR2 FQGNSA. The CDR3 spells CASSRSGPQETQYF. The CDR3 DNA sequence: TGTGCCAGCAGCCGTAGCGGGCCCCAAGAGACCCAGTACTTC.

This chain's CDR3 is CASSIGQGNNEKLFF. For the CDR3, the DNA is TGTGCCAGTAGTATTGGACAGGGCAATAATGAAAAACTGTTTTTT. V gene TRBV19 combines with J gene TRBJ1-4; TRBD1 matches at 8 bases. Looked up from germline, CDR1 is LNHDA and CDR2 is SQIVND (reference sequence). There are 15 residues in the CDR3. V trimming: 3 bases; J trimming: 4 bases; junction bases outside the gene matches: 4.

In this sample, this clone turned up once. The CDR3 DNA reads as TGTGCCAGCAGATTTGGACGGTACTACGAGCAGTACTTC. Amino acids: CASRFGRYYEQYF. This chain joins TRBV6-6 and TRBJ2-7; unclear D gene. The CDR3 has 13 amino acids. Germline V gene data show CDR1 as MNHNY and CDR2 as SVGAGI (reference sequence). V was clipped by 6 bases and J by 3 bases, with 12 bases between them.